Listed below are T cell receptor beta chains from one sample, sequenced in a study of vaccination effects on CD4 cells after COVID-19. The method was immunoSEQ multiplex PCR; TCRdb's version includes in-frame clones alone and lacks a portion of them. The table includes around 63,000 clones, roughly 76% detected once. For these receptors, no antigen is known. The material sequenced was CD4+ T cells from PBMCs cultured with HCoV-OC43 spike peptides, taken before COVID-19 vaccination. These receptors originate from a human donor who received a COVID-19 vaccine. Both conserved end residues are part of each CDR3. The D gene is left open where the match is weak. Clone size is stated in some rows and not others, as once, few, many or a class when expanded.

j_call: TRBJ2-3
d_call: TRBD2
v_call: TRBV6-4
clone_size: .
cdr3_aa: CASSTGLAGGPATQYF
cdr3_nt: TGTGCCAGCAGTACCGGACTAGCGGGGGGCCCAGCTACGCAGTATTTT

j_call: TRBJ2-5
d_call: .
v_call: TRBV11-3
clone_size: .
cdr3_aa: CASSQEGIETQYF
cdr3_nt: TGTGCCAGCAGCCAGGAGGGAATAGAGACCCAGTACTTC

j_call: TRBJ1-2
d_call: TRBD1
v_call: TRBV18
clone_size: .
cdr3_aa: CASSRQGDNYGYTF
cdr3_nt: TGTGCCAGCTCACGACAGGGGGATAACTATGGCTACACCTTC

j_call: TRBJ2-3
d_call: .
v_call: TRBV6-5
clone_size: .
cdr3_aa: CASSYRASSGDTQYF
cdr3_nt: TGTGCCAGCAGTTACAGGGCGTCGTCCGGTGATACGCAGTATTTT

j_call: TRBJ2-5
d_call: TRBD2
v_call: TRBV2
clone_size: .
cdr3_aa: CASRLAGAQETQYF
cdr3_nt: TGTGCCAGCAGACTAGCGGGGGCCCAAGAGACCCAGTACTTC

j_call: TRBJ1-5
d_call: .
v_call: TRBV6-4
clone_size: few
cdr3_aa: CASSVRTGSQPQHF
cdr3_nt: TGTGCCAGCAGTGTGAGAACAGGGAGTCAGCCCCAGCATTTT

j_call: TRBJ2-5
d_call: .
v_call: TRBV6-6
clone_size: once
cdr3_aa: CASSYATGSGAQYF
cdr3_nt: TGTGCCAGCAGTTACGCAACAGGGTCCGGAGCCCAGTACTTC

j_call: TRBJ1-3
d_call: .
v_call: TRBV9
clone_size: .
cdr3_aa: CASSAGRGYSGNTIYF
cdr3_nt: TGTGCCAGCAGCGCGGGTAGAGGGTACTCTGGAAACACCATATATTTT

j_call: TRBJ1-1
d_call: .
v_call: TRBV6-2/TRBV6-3
clone_size: .
cdr3_aa: CASSYPGTTEAFF
cdr3_nt: TGTGCCAGCAGTTACCCAGGGACCACTGAAGCTTTCTTT

j_call: TRBJ2-1
d_call: .
v_call: TRBV24-1
clone_size: few
cdr3_aa: CATSPAGFYNEQFF
cdr3_nt: TGTGCCACCAGTCCCGCGGGTTTCTACAATGAGCAGTTCTTC

j_call: TRBJ1-2
d_call: .
v_call: TRBV5-1
clone_size: few
cdr3_aa: CASSLDGAPYGYTF
cdr3_nt: TGCGCCAGCAGCTTGGATGGGGCCCCCTATGGCTACACCTTC

j_call: TRBJ1-6
d_call: TRBD1
v_call: TRBV27
clone_size: .
cdr3_aa: CASTPIYRDRAGSPLHF
cdr3_nt: TGTGCCAGCACCCCAATATACCGGGACAGGGCTGGTTCACCCCTCCACTTT

j_call: TRBJ1-1
d_call: .
v_call: TRBV6-1
clone_size: .
cdr3_aa: CASSEHRDTEAFF
cdr3_nt: TGTGCCAGCAGTGAACACAGGGACACTGAAGCTTTCTTT

j_call: TRBJ1-5
d_call: TRBD1
v_call: TRBV4-1
clone_size: .
cdr3_aa: CASSQVRGQGVSNQPQHF
cdr3_nt: TGCGCCAGCAGCCAAGTAAGGGGACAGGGGGTAAGCAATCAGCCCCAGCATTTT

j_call: TRBJ1-2
d_call: .
v_call: TRBV19
clone_size: .
cdr3_aa: CASSAVGRYGYTF
cdr3_nt: TGTGCCAGTAGTGCGGTCGGGCGCTATGGCTACACCTTC

j_call: TRBJ1-4
d_call: TRBD1
v_call: TRBV27
clone_size: .
cdr3_aa: CASRTTGTGDEKLFF
cdr3_nt: TGTGCCAGCAGAACGACCGGGACAGGGGATGAAAAACTGTTTTTT

j_call: TRBJ1-1
d_call: .
v_call: TRBV7-9
clone_size: .
cdr3_aa: CASSLGGSGNTEAFF
cdr3_nt: TGTGCCAGCAGCTTGGGAGGGTCGGGAAACACTGAAGCTTTCTTT

j_call: TRBJ2-2
d_call: TRBD2
v_call: TRBV3-1/TRBV3-2
clone_size: few
cdr3_aa: CASSPRTSGANTGELFF
cdr3_nt: TGTGCCAGCAGCCCGCGGACTAGCGGGGCGAACACCGGGGAGCTGTTTTTT

j_call: TRBJ2-1
d_call: TRBD1
v_call: TRBV3-1/TRBV3-2
clone_size: .
cdr3_aa: CASSRSGGAQGFNEQFF
cdr3_nt: TGTGCCAGCAGCCGGTCAGGGGGCGCCCAGGGTTTCAATGAGCAGTTCTTC

j_call: TRBJ2-2
d_call: .
v_call: TRBV5-4
clone_size: .
cdr3_aa: CASSARQRNTGELFF
cdr3_nt: TGTGCCAGCAGCGCCCGACAGAGGAACACCGGGGAGCTGTTTTTT

j_call: TRBJ1-2
d_call: .
v_call: TRBV5-6
clone_size: .
cdr3_aa: CASSPSGQPYGYTF
cdr3_nt: TGTGCCAGCAGCCCAAGTGGACAGCCCTATGGCTACACCTTC

j_call: TRBJ2-1
d_call: TRBD2
v_call: TRBV3-1/TRBV3-2
clone_size: few
cdr3_aa: CASSQPTSGGDRFF
cdr3_nt: TGTGCCAGCAGCCAACCGACTAGCGGGGGGGACAGGTTCTTC

j_call: TRBJ1-5
d_call: .
v_call: TRBV3-1/TRBV3-2
clone_size: few
cdr3_aa: CASSHGPGGNQPQHF
cdr3_nt: TGTGCCAGCAGCCACGGACCGGGGGGCAATCAGCCCCAGCATTTT

j_call: TRBJ2-1
d_call: TRBD2
v_call: TRBV7-9
clone_size: few
cdr3_aa: CASSFAGGLNEQFF
cdr3_nt: TGTGCCAGCAGCTTCGCGGGGGGGCTCAATGAGCAGTTCTTC

j_call: TRBJ2-2
d_call: TRBD2
v_call: TRBV30
clone_size: .
cdr3_aa: CAWRGLAGAVNTGELFF
cdr3_nt: TGTGCCTGGAGAGGACTAGCGGGGGCCGTAAACACCGGGGAGCTGTTTTTT

j_call: TRBJ1-3
d_call: .
v_call: TRBV7-2
clone_size: few
cdr3_aa: CASSLNLGNTIYF
cdr3_nt: TGTGCCAGCAGCTTAAACTTGGGAAACACCATATATTTT

j_call: TRBJ1-1
d_call: TRBD1
v_call: TRBV29-1
clone_size: .
cdr3_aa: CSVVGQGVNTEAFF
cdr3_nt: TGCAGCGTTGTAGGGCAGGGGGTGAACACTGAAGCTTTCTTT

j_call: TRBJ1-1
d_call: .
v_call: TRBV29-1
clone_size: few
cdr3_aa: CSVERGNTEAFF
cdr3_nt: TGCAGCGTTGAGAGGGGGAACACTGAAGCTTTCTTT

j_call: TRBJ1-4
d_call: TRBD1
v_call: TRBV6-1
clone_size: once
cdr3_aa: CASSEADRGFYNEKLFF
cdr3_nt: TGTGCCAGCAGTGAAGCCGACAGGGGGTTTTATAATGAAAAACTGTTTTTT

j_call: TRBJ1-2
d_call: .
v_call: TRBV4-2
clone_size: .
cdr3_aa: CASSHEYDGDGYTF
cdr3_nt: TGTGCCAGCAGCCATGAATATGACGGGGATGGCTACACCTTC

j_call: TRBJ2-1
d_call: .
v_call: TRBV6-1
clone_size: .
cdr3_aa: CASSEFLAGQQFF
cdr3_nt: TGTGCCAGCAGTGAATTCCTAGCCGGGCAGCAGTTCTTC

j_call: TRBJ2-3
d_call: TRBD2
v_call: TRBV10-3
clone_size: .
cdr3_aa: CAISRTSGDTQYF
cdr3_nt: TGTGCCATCTCGAGGACTAGCGGGGATACGCAGTATTTT

j_call: TRBJ1-1
d_call: TRBD1
v_call: TRBV7-3
clone_size: .
cdr3_aa: CASSSAGTGGLNTEAFF
cdr3_nt: TGTGCCAGCAGCTCCGCCGGGACAGGGGGTTTGAACACTGAAGCTTTCTTT

j_call: TRBJ1-2
d_call: .
v_call: TRBV19
clone_size: .
cdr3_aa: CASSFQFRNYGYTF
cdr3_nt: TGTGCCAGTAGTTTTCAGTTTAGGAACTATGGCTACACCTTC

j_call: TRBJ1-2
d_call: TRBD1
v_call: TRBV5-1
clone_size: .
cdr3_aa: CASSNRDRGDYGYTF
cdr3_nt: TGCGCCAGCAGCAACCGGGACAGGGGCGACTATGGCTACACCTTC

j_call: TRBJ2-5
d_call: .
v_call: TRBV6-6
clone_size: .
cdr3_aa: CASSSPRGAETQYF
cdr3_nt: TGTGCCAGCAGCTCTCCACGGGGGGCAGAGACCCAGTACTTC

j_call: TRBJ1-1
d_call: .
v_call: TRBV28
clone_size: .
cdr3_aa: CASSFVRVGNTEAFF
cdr3_nt: TGTGCCAGCAGTTTCGTTCGAGTAGGAAACACTGAAGCTTTCTTT

j_call: TRBJ1-3
d_call: .
v_call: TRBV5-1
clone_size: once
cdr3_aa: CASSLGQTHSGNTIYF
cdr3_nt: TGCGCCAGCAGCTTGGGGCAGACTCACTCTGGAAACACCATATATTTT

j_call: TRBJ1-3
d_call: .
v_call: TRBV7-2
clone_size: .
cdr3_aa: CASSLGSPPSGNTIYF
cdr3_nt: TGTGCCAGCAGCTTAGGTTCGCCGCCCTCTGGAAACACCATATATTTT

j_call: TRBJ1-4
d_call: .
v_call: TRBV2
clone_size: .
cdr3_aa: CASCGETGEKLFF
cdr3_nt: TGTGCCAGCTGCGGGGAGACTGGGGAAAAACTGTTTTTT

j_call: TRBJ2-2
d_call: .
v_call: TRBV7-8
clone_size: once
cdr3_aa: CASSLKVRGEGELFF
cdr3_nt: TGTGCCAGCAGCTTAAAGGTCAGGGGCGAAGGGGAGCTGTTTTTT

j_call: TRBJ1-2
d_call: .
v_call: TRBV6-6
clone_size: .
cdr3_aa: CASSPERLKPYGYTF
cdr3_nt: TGTGCCAGCAGTCCCGAACGACTGAAACCTTATGGCTACACCTTC

j_call: TRBJ2-1
d_call: .
v_call: TRBV10-1
clone_size: few
cdr3_aa: CATYGGGRGAQFF
cdr3_nt: TGCGCCACTTACGGGGGTGGCAGGGGAGCGCAGTTCTTC

j_call: TRBJ2-3
d_call: TRBD2
v_call: TRBV6-5
clone_size: .
cdr3_aa: CASSYSGSGVGTQYF
cdr3_nt: TGTGCCAGCAGTTACTCAGGTAGCGGGGTTGGTACGCAGTATTTT

j_call: TRBJ1-5
d_call: .
v_call: TRBV19
clone_size: few
cdr3_aa: CASSSRPLGALGPQHF
cdr3_nt: TGTGCCAGTAGTTCGAGGCCGCTGGGGGCGTTGGGGCCCCAGCATTTT

j_call: TRBJ2-2
d_call: TRBD2
v_call: TRBV5-1
clone_size: .
cdr3_aa: CASSLVAGGRSTNTGELFF
cdr3_nt: TGCGCCAGCAGCTTAGTAGCGGGGGGCCGTTCTACCAACACCGGGGAGCTGTTTTTT

j_call: TRBJ1-1
d_call: .
v_call: TRBV18
clone_size: few
cdr3_aa: CASSPSLVEAFF
cdr3_nt: TGTGCCAGCTCACCTTCGCTGGTTGAAGCTTTCTTT

j_call: TRBJ1-6
d_call: .
v_call: TRBV21-1
clone_size: .
cdr3_aa: CASSKEETGNSPLHF
cdr3_nt: TGTGCCAGCAGCAAAGAGGAGACAGGTAATTCACCCCTCCACTTT

j_call: TRBJ1-1
d_call: TRBD1
v_call: TRBV3-1/TRBV3-2
clone_size: once
cdr3_aa: CASSSDRVDAFF
cdr3_nt: TGTGCCAGCAGTTCGGACAGGGTGGATGCTTTCTTT